Given below is one TCR beta chain in context. Germline V CDR1 and CDR2: LGHDT, YNNKEL (reference sequence). The CDR3 runs to 12 residues. With 3 bases removed from V and 7 bases from J, the gap between germline ends came to 6 bases. The source of the sample is a study of blood T cell repertoires in COVID-19. Study as a whole: Samples of COVID-19 (acute and convalescent) were obtained from the United States, Italy and Spain. T cells, B-cell-depleted T cells, or PBMCs supplied cDNA or gDNA.

Sequenced by immunoSEQ multiplex PCR; TCRdb stores in-frame clones only, minus some. This table has about 240,000 clones, about 85% appearing once. The sample comprised peripheral blood. This receptor was identified in a man aged 25-45 years who had recovered from COVID-19. The J gene is TRBJ2-2, the V gene TRBV3-1 (or the pseudogene TRBV3-2); no definite D call. CDR3 residues: CASSHYFGELFF. The CDR3 DNA sequence: TGTGCCAGCAGCCACTACTTCGGGGAGCTGTTTTTT.